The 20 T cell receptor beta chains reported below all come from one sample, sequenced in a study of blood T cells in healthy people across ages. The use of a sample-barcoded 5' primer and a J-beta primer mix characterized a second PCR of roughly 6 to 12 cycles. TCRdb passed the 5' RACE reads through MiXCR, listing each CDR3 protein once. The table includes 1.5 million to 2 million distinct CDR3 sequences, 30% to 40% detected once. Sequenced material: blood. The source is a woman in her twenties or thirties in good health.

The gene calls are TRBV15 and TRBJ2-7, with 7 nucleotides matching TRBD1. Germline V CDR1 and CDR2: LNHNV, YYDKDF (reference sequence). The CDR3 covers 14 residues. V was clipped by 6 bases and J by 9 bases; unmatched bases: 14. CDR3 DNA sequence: TGTGCCACCAGTAGTCCGGGACAGCCTTCCGGGCAGTACTTC. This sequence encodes CATSSPGQPSGQYF.

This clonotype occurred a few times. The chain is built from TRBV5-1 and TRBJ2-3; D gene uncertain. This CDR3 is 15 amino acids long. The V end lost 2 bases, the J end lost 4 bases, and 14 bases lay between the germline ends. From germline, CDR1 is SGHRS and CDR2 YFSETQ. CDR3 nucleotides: TGCGCCAGCAGCTTATTGACATCTTCTCCAGATACGCAGTATTTT. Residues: CASSLLTSSPDTQYF. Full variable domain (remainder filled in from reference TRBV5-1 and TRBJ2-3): KAGVTQTPRYLIKTRGQQVTLSCSPISGHRSVSWYQQTPGQGLQFLFEYFSETQRNKGNFPGRFSGRQFSNSRSEMNVSTLELGDSALYLCASSLLTSSPDTQYFGPGTRLTVL.

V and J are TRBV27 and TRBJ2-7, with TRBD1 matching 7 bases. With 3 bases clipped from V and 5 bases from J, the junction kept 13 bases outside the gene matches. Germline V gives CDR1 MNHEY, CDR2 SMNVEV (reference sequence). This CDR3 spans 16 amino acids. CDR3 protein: CASSFQYRQGIHEQYF. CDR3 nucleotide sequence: TGTGCCAGCAGTTTCCAATACCGACAGGGTATCCACGAGCAGTACTTC.

CDR3 protein: CASSVGVGPDTQYF. DNA for the CDR3: TGTGCCAGCAGCGTAGGTGTGGGTCCAGATACGCAGTATTTT. The chain joins TRBV9 to TRBJ2-3, with D unresolved. The germline V and J ends were trimmed by 0 bases and 4 bases, with 9 bases remaining between them. This CDR3 region has 14 residues. Germline CDR1 is SGDLS and CDR2 is YYNGEE.

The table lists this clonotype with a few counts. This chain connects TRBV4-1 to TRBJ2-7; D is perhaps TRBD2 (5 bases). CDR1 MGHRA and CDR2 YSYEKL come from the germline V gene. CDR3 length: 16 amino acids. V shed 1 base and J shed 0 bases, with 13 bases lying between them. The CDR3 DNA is TGCGCCAGCAGCCAAGCCCCAGCGGTCAGCTCCTACGAGCAGTACTTC. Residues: CASSQAPAVSSYEQYF.

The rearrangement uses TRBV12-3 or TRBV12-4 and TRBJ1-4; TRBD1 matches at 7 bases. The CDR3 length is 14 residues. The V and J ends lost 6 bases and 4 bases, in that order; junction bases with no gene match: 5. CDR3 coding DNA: TGTGCCAGCAGGCGACGACAGGGTAATGAAAAACTGTTTTTT. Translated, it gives CASRRRQGNEKLFF.

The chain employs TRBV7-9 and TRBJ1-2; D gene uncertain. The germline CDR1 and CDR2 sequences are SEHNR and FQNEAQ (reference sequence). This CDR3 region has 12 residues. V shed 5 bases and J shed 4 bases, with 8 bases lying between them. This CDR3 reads CASSNRAYGYTF. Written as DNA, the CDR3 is TGTGCCAGCAGCAATAGGGCCTATGGCTACACCTTC.

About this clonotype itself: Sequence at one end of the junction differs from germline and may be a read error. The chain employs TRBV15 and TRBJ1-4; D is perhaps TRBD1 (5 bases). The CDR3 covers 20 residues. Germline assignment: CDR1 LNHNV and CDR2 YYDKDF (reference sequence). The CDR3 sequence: CAASTRPDKAAVWFNEKLFF. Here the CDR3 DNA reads TGTGCCGCCAGCACGAGACCGGACAAGGCCGCTGTTTGGTTTAATGAAAAACTGTTTTTT.

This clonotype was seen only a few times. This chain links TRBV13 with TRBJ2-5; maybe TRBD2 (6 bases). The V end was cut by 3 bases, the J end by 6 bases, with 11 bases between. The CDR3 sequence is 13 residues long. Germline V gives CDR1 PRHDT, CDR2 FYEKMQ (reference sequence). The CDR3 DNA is TGTGCCAGCAGCTTCGACCGGGGGAAGACCCAGTACTTC. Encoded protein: CASSFDRGKTQYF.

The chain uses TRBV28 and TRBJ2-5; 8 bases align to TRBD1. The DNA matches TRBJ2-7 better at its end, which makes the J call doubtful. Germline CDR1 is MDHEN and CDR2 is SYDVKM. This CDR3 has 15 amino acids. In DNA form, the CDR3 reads TGTGCCAGCAGTTTCCGGGACAGGCTTTCCTACGAGCAGTACTTC. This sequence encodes CASSFRDRLSYEQYF.

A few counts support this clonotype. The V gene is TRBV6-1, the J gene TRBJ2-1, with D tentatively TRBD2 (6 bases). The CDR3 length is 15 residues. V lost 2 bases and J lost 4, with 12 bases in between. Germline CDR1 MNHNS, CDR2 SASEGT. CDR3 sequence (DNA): TGTGCCAGCAGTGAATCGGGGGTGTCGTACAATGAGCAGTTCTTC. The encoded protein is CASSESGVSYNEQFF.

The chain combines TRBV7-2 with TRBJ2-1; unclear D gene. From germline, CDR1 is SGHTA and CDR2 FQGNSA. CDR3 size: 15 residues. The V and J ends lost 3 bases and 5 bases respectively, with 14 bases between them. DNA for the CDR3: TGTGCCAGCAGCTTCCTGGTCTGGGGAAACAATGAGCAGTTCTTC. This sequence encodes CASSFLVWGNNEQFF.

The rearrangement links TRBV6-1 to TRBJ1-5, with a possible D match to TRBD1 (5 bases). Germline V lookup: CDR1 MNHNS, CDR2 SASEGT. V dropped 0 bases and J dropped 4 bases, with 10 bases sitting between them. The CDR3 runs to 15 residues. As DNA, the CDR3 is TGTGCCAGCAGTGAAGCTCGAGGGGCAAATCAGCCCCAGCATTTT. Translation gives CASSEARGANQPQHF.

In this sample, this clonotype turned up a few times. The CDR3: CASSLLQGVWFF. For the CDR3, the DNA is TGTGCCAGCAGTCTACTACAGGGAGTTTGGTTCTTC. The chain is built from TRBV7-9 and TRBJ2-1, with D possibly TRBD1 on 6 matching bases. Germline values: CDR1 SEHNR, CDR2 FQNEAQ (reference sequence). CDR3 size: 12 residues. V lost 6 bases and J lost 15, with 18 bases in between.

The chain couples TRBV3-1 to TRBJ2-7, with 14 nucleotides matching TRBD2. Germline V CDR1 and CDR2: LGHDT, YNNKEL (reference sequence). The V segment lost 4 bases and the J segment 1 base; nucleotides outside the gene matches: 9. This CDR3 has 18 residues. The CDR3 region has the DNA TGTGCCAGCAGCCGTGGGACTAGCGGGAGTATGGGATCCTACGAGCAGTACTTC. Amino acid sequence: CASSRGTSGSMGSYEQYF.

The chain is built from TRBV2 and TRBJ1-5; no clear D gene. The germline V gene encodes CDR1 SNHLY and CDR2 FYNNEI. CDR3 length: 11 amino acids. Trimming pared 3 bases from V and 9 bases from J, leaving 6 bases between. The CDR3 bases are TGTGCCAGCAGTGAGGATGGGCCCCAGCATTTT. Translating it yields CASSEDGPQHF.

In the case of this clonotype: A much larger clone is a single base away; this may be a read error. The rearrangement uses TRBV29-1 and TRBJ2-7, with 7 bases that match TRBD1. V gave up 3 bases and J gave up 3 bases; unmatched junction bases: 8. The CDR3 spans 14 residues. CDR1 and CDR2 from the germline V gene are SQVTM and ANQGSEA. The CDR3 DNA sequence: TGCAGCGTTGACGGGGACAGCGCATTCTACGAGCAGTACTTC. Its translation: CSVDGDSAFYEQYF.

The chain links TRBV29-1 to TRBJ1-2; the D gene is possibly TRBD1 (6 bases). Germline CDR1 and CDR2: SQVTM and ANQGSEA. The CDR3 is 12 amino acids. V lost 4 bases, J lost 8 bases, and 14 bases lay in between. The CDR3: CSVVSGTFGYTF. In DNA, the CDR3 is TGCAGCGTTGTGTCCGGGACATTCGGCTACACCTTC.

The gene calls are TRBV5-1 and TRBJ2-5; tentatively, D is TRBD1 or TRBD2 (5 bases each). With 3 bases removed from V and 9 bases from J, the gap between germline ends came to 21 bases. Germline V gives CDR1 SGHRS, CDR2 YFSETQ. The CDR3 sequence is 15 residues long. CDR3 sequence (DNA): TGCGCCAGCAGCTCGCCGGGGCCGACCCAAGGCTCCCAGTACTTC. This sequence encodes CASSSPGPTQGSQYF.

This CDR3 is CSASIPTAYEQYF. DNA for the CDR3: TGCAGTGCTAGCATACCAACCGCCTACGAGCAGTACTTC. The chain links TRBV20-1 to TRBJ2-5; D is uncertain. The J call may not be correct, given that the DNA end is closer to TRBJ2-7. Germline lookup yields CDR1 DFQATT and CDR2 SNEGSKA (reference sequence). The CDR3 has 13 residues.